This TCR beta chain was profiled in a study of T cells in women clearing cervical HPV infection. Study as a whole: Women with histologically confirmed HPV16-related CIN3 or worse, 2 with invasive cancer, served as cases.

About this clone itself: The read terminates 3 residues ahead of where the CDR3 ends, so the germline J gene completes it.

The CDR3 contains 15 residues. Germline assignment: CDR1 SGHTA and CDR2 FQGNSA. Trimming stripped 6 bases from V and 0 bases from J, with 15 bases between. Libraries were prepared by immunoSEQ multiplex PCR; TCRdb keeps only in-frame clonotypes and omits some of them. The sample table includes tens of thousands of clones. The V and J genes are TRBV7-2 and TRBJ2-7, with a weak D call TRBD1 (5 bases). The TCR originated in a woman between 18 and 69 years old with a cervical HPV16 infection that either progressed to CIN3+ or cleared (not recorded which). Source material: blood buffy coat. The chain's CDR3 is CASSRQNNPSYEQYF. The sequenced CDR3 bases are TGTGCCAGCAGTCGACAGAACAACCCCTCCTACGAG. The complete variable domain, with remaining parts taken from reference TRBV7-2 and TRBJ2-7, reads GAGVSQSPSNKVTEKGKDVELRCDPISGHTALYWYRQSLGQGLEFLIYFQGNSAPDKSGLPSDRFSAERTGGSVSTLTIQRTQQEDSAVYLCASSRQNNPSYEQYFGPGTRLTVT.